These 12 T cell receptor beta chains share one sample of origin, sequenced in a study of cytomegalovirus exposure and HLA in healthy donors. The primer mix had 60 Vbeta and 13 Jbeta primers. Clones were read by immunoSEQ multiplex PCR, and TCRdb kept only the in-frame ones, dropping some. In the table there are 150,000 to 200,000 clones, approximately 90% of which are singletons. The sequenced sample was PBMCs. All receptors come from a woman aged 25 to 39 in good health and CMV-seronegative.

The V and J genes are TRBV25-1 and TRBJ1-2; TRBD1 agrees at 10 bases. After removal of 6 bases from V and 1 base from J, the junction contained 11 bases not matched to a gene. This CDR3 region has 17 residues. The germline V gene encodes CDR1 MGHDK and CDR2 SYGVNS. As DNA, the CDR3 is TGTGCCAGCAGCCCTCCGGGACAGGGGCGCCGTAACTATGGCTACACCTTC. Translating it yields CASSPPGQGRRNYGYTF.

This clone was detected once. This sequence joins TRBV27 and TRBJ2-7; D is undetermined. CDR1 MNHEY and CDR2 SMNVEV come from the germline V gene (reference sequence). This CDR3 region has 12 residues. Trimming left V 4 bases short and J 3 bases short, with 7 bases between. The CDR3 loop reads CASSSLRYEQYF. As DNA, the CDR3 is TGTGCCAGCAGTTCCCTCCGCTACGAGCAGTACTTC.

The rearrangement uses TRBV6-5 and TRBJ2-5; the D is unclear. Judging by the DNA end, TRBJ2-7 fits better; the J call may be wrong. The CDR3 has 15 amino acids. CDR1 MNHEY and CDR2 SVGAGI come from the germline V gene. The CDR3 reads CASSILQTPSYEQYF. The CDR3 coding sequence is TGTGCCAGCAGCATACTACAAACCCCCTCCTACGAGCAGTACTTC.

The chain uses TRBV7-3 and TRBJ2-5; D remains ambiguous. CDR3 length: 14 amino acids. CDR1 SGHTA and CDR2 FQGTGA come from the germline V gene. V shed 4 bases and J shed 4 bases, with 13 bases lying between them. CDR3 protein: CASSSGLTGETQYF. The CDR3 nucleotides are TGTGCCAGCAGCTCCGGCCTGACGGGAGAGACCCAGTACTTC.

This chain connects TRBV27 to TRBJ1-1, with TRBD1 identical over 7 bases. CDR3 size: 15 residues. Germline V gene lookup returns CDR1 MNHEY and CDR2 SMNVEV (reference sequence). The V segment lost 5 bases and the J segment 8 bases; nucleotides outside the gene matches: 14. The CDR3 protein is CASSLNFFTGVEAFF. The CDR3 DNA follows: TGTGCCAGCAGTCTAAACTTCTTTACAGGGGTAGAAGCTTTCTTT.

The chain links TRBV5-1 to TRBJ1-1; D remains ambiguous. Germline lookup yields CDR1 SGHRS and CDR2 YFSETQ. The CDR3 is 15 amino acids. Trimming removed 0 bases at V and 0 bases at J, with 9 bases between. The CDR3 bases are TGCGCCAGCAGCTTGGTCGGAGGTATGAACACTGAAGCTTTCTTT. Its protein product is CASSLVGGMNTEAFF.

The V and J genes are TRBV19 and TRBJ1-2; a weak D match, TRBD1 (6 bases). Germline CDR1 and CDR2: LNHDA and SQIVND (reference sequence). This CDR3 is built from 16 residues. With 6 bases removed from V and 2 bases from J, the gap between germline ends came to 19 bases. The CDR3 DNA reads TGTGCCAGTAGGGACGCAGGGGCAGGTGGAAACTATGGCTACACCTTC. It specifies CASRDAGAGGNYGYTF. Full variable domain (missing parts from reference TRBV19 and TRBJ1-2): DGGITQSPKYLFRKEGQNVTLSCEQNLNHDAMYWYRQDPGQGLRLIYYSQIVNDFQKGDIAEGYSVSREKKESFPLTVTSAQKNPTAFYLCASRDAGAGGNYGYTFGSGTRLTVV.

This clone was picked up one time. The rearrangement uses TRBV7-3 and TRBJ2-3, with TRBD2 matching over 7 bases. Germline CDR1 reads SGHTA; CDR2 reads FQGTGA. This CDR3 is 16 amino acids long. The trim removed 5 bases at V and 0 bases at J, leaving 8 bases unmatched. This CDR3 reads CASSPVAGSSTDTQYF. Here the CDR3 DNA reads TGTGCCAGCAGCCCCGTAGCGGGCTCGAGCACAGATACGCAGTATTTT. The full variable domain, completed using reference TRBV7-3 and TRBJ2-3, is GAGVSQTPSNKVTEKGKYVELRCDPISGHTALYWYRQSLGQGPEFLIYFQGTGAADDSGLPNDRFFAVRPEGSVSTLKIQRTERGDSAVYLCASSPVAGSSTDTQYFGPGTRLTVL.

As regards this clone: Because the CDR3 is missing its conserved closing phenylalanine or tryptophan, this is likely a read error. Written as DNA, the CDR3 is TGTGCCAGCAGTTTTGTACCCCCCTATGCGGGAAGGAGGAATCAGCCCCAGCATGTT. Protein product: CASSFVPPYAGRRNQPQHV. The V and J genes are TRBV28 and TRBJ1-5; D remains ambiguous. Trimming shortened V by 3 bases and J by 4 bases, and 25 bases separated the two germline ends. This CDR3 has 19 residues. Germline V CDR1 and CDR2: MDHEN, SYDVKM.

The CDR3 is CASSLGAQLFF. CDR3 DNA sequence: TGCGCCAGCAGCTTAGGGGCCCAGCTGTTTTTT. The chain couples TRBV5-1 to TRBJ2-2, with a weak D call TRBD1 (5 bases). This CDR3 is 11 amino acids long. The ends were cut back, 2 bases at V and 12 bases at J, with 8 bases in the middle. Germline CDR1 reads SGHRS; CDR2 reads YFSETQ.

This clone was seen only once. V gene TRBV14 combines with J gene TRBJ1-5; TRBD1 agrees at 9 bases. The V gene end was trimmed by 1 base and the J gene end by 5 bases; junction bases not matched to a gene: 12. The CDR3 is 18 residues long. Germline V CDR1 and CDR2: SGHDN, FVKESK. The CDR3 loop is CASSQGGIGTGFDQPQHF. Here the CDR3 DNA reads TGTGCCAGCAGCCAAGGGGGCATCGGGACAGGGTTCGATCAGCCCCAGCATTTT.

The chain links TRBV5-6 to TRBJ1-1; D possibly corresponds to TRBD1 (5 bases). CDR3 length: 12 residues. Germline V gene data show CDR1 as SGHDT and CDR2 as YYEEEE. The germline V and J ends were trimmed by 4 bases and 1 base, with 5 bases remaining between them. The CDR3 protein is CASSRGNTEAFF. The CDR3 DNA sequence: TGTGCCAGCAGCAGGGGGAACACTGAAGCTTTCTTT.